One sample yielded the 5 T cell receptor beta chains listed below, sequenced in a study of cytomegalovirus exposure and HLA in healthy donors. 60 Vbeta and 13 Jbeta primers were used in PCR. Sequencing used immunoSEQ multiplex PCR; TCRdb keeps in-frame clones, though not all of them. Seen here are approximately 170,000 clones, 65% to 80% observed once, and the top ten hold 7%. Input material: PBMCs. The receptor set was obtained from a woman aged 40 to 49 in good health and CMV-seropositive.

The chain has TRBV15 and TRBJ2-5, with 9 bases that match TRBD2. This CDR3 comprises 14 residues. CDR1 is LNHNV and CDR2 is YYDKDF in the germline V gene (reference sequence). The ends lost 1 base at V and 3 bases at J; junction bases unmatched: 0. In DNA form, the CDR3 reads TGTGCCACCAGCAGAGGCGGGGGGGAAGAGACCCAGTACTTC. This gives the protein CATSRGGGEETQYF.

The chain combines TRBV9 with TRBJ1-2; a weak D match, TRBD1 (5 bases). The germline V gene encodes CDR1 SGDLS and CDR2 YYNGEE. V was shortened by 0 bases and J by 0 bases, with 9 bases between the two germline ends. This CDR3 region has 15 residues. CDR3 residues: CASSVGQTSNYGYTF. The CDR3 coding sequence is TGTGCCAGCAGCGTAGGACAGACCTCTAACTATGGCTACACCTTC.

The V call is TRBV5-4, the J call TRBJ2-1, with 8 bases that match TRBD1. V lost 4 bases to trimming and J lost 9 bases; unmatched junction nucleotides: 9. Germline V gives CDR1 SGHNT, CDR2 YYREEE (reference sequence). The CDR3 has 14 residues. The chain's CDR3 is CASSAARTGFEQFF. DNA of the CDR3: TGTGCCAGCAGCGCGGCAAGGACAGGGTTTGAGCAGTTCTTC.

The rearrangement uses TRBV4-2 and TRBJ1-2, with unresolved D. The V gene lost 0 bases and the J gene lost 2 bases, with 7 bases spanning the gap. The V gene's germline CDR1 is LGHNA and CDR2 YNFKEQ. The CDR3 has 14 amino acids. The CDR3 is CASSQEGANYGYTF. The CDR3 DNA follows: TGTGCCAGCAGCCAAGAGGGAGCAAACTATGGCTACACCTTC.

In DNA form, the CDR3 reads TGCGCCAGCAGCTTGGGAGGGGGGGCTAATTTTGGCTACGAGCAGTACTTC. The encoded protein is CASSLGGGANFGYEQYF. The chain employs TRBV5-1 and TRBJ2-7, with D possibly being TRBD2 (7 bases). V lost 0 bases, J lost 3 bases, and 19 bases lay in between. Per germline, CDR1 SGHRS and CDR2 YFSETQ. The CDR3 is made up of 17 amino acids. Variable domain in full (rest from reference TRBV5-1 and TRBJ2-7): KAGVTQTPRYLIKTRGQQVTLSCSPISGHRSVSWYQQTPGQGLQFLFEYFSETQRNKGNFPGRFSGRQFSNSRSEMNVSTLELGDSALYLCASSLGGGANFGYEQYFGPGTRLTVT.